The text below deals with one T cell receptor beta chain. Sequencing used immunoSEQ multiplex PCR; TCRdb keeps in-frame clones, though not all of them. Here the sample spans around 57,000 clones, 85% to 95% being singletons. Germline CDR1 SGHTA, CDR2 FQGNSA. This CDR3 has 13 amino acids. The V end lost 6 bases, the J end lost 4 bases, and 9 bases lay between the germline ends. The data were obtained in a study of T cell changes during pregnancy in multiple sclerosis. The chain carries TRBV7-2 and TRBJ1-4, with D perhaps TRBD1 (5 bases). Sequenced here: CD4+ T cells from peripheral blood mononuclear cells, sampled in the third trimester of pregnancy. The TCR sequence derives from a female donor with multiple sclerosis, enrolled in a pregnancy study. The CDR3 here is CASSRQFNEKLFF. CDR3 DNA: TGTGCCAGCAGTCGACAGTTTAATGAAAAACTGTTTTTT.